The rows below give T cell receptor beta chains drawn from one sample of a study of blood T cells in healthy people across ages. Each CDR3 protein is one row after TCRdb ran MiXCR on the 5' RACE reads. This sample has some 730,000 distinct CDR3 sequences, with over 20% found just once. Sequences were obtained from blood. The source of these receptors is a man aged 65 to 79 in good health. The CDR3 runs from the conserved cysteine through the conserved F or W. A D gene is named only where the DNA matches it firmly. For some rows the clone size is stated as once, few or many, or as a class when expanded; others skip it.

>few|-|18|TRBJ2-3|TRBV6-2/TRBV6-3
CASSYSSGGKPSTDTQYF
TGTGCCAGCAGTTACTCTAGTGGGGGAAAACCTAGCACAGATACGCAGTATTTT
>many|TRBD1|15|TRBJ1-2|TRBV7-9
CASSSIRGRHYGYTF
TGTGCCAGCAGCTCGATTAGGGGGCGACACTATGGCTACACCTTC
>-|TRBD2|21|TRBJ2-5|TRBV11-2
CASSLTSSLGLGPHLQETQYF
TGTGCCAGCAGCCTAACATCCTCGTTGGGACTAGGGCCCCATCTCCAAGAGACCCAGTACTTC
>-|-|12|TRBJ2-5|TRBV6-1
CASSAVGQTQYF
TGTGCCAGCAGTGCTGTAGGGCAGACCCAGTACTTC
>few|TRBD1|13|TRBJ2-4|TRBV27
CASSPGTENIQYF
TGTGCCAGCAGTCCTGGGACAGAAAACATTCAGTACTTC
>few|-|16|TRBJ2-5|TRBV6-1
CASRSKEGRIVKTQYF
TGTGCCAGCAGGTCTAAGGAGGGGCGGATCGTGAAGACCCAGTACTTC
>-|-|17|TRBJ2-5|TRBV12-3/TRBV12-4
CASSSAPGRRAQETQYF
TGTGCCAGCAGTTCCGCCCCAGGGAGGAGGGCCCAAGAGACCCAGTACTTC
>many|TRBD2|16|TRBJ2-4|TRBV20-1
CSARDFSGGPGNIQYF
TGCAGTGCTAGAGATTTTTCGGGGGGACCGGGAAACATTCAGTACTTC
>few|-|14|TRBJ2-3|TRBV18
CASSLPGGSDTQYF
TGTGCCAGCTCACTCCCTGGGGGTTCAGATACGCAGTATTTT
>-|TRBD1|15|TRBJ2-7|TRBV12-3/TRBV12-4
CASSLHRDRGAEQYF
TGTGCCAGCAGTCTTCACCGCGACAGGGGGGCCGAGCAGTACTTC
>-|TRBD1|15|TRBJ1-4|TRBV7-9
CATQGGRRPNEKLFF
TGTGCCACCCAGGGGGGGAGGCGCCCTAATGAAAAACTGTTTTTT
>few|-|12|TRBJ2-7|TRBV10-3
CAISDRVYEQYF
TGTGCCATCAGTGACAGGGTGTACGAGCAGTACTTC
>few|TRBD2|13|TRBJ2-4|TRBV20-1
CSARGTTKNIQYF
TGCAGTGCTAGGGGGACTACCAAAAACATTCAGTACTTC
>many|TRBD2|16|TRBJ2-1|TRBV20-1
CSARSPVAGVNNEQFF
TGCAGTGCTAGATCCCCGGTAGCGGGGGTAAACAATGAGCAGTTCTTC
>-|-|17|TRBJ1-1|TRBV12-3/TRBV12-4
CASSLAALQVGGYEAFF
TGTGCCAGCAGTCTCGCAGCTCTACAGGTTGGGGGGTATGAAGCTTTCTTT